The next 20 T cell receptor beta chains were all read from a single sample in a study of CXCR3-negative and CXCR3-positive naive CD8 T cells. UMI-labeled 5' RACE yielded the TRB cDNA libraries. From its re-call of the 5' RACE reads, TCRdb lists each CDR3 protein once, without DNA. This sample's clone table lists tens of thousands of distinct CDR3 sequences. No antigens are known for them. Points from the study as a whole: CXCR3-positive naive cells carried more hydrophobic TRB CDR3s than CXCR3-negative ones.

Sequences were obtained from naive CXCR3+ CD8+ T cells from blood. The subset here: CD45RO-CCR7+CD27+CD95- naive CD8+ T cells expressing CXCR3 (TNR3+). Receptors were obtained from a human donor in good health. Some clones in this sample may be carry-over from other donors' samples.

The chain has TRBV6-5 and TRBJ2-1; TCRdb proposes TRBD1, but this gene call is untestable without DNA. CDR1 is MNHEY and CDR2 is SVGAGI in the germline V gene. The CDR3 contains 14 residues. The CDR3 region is CASTSTGVYNEQFF.

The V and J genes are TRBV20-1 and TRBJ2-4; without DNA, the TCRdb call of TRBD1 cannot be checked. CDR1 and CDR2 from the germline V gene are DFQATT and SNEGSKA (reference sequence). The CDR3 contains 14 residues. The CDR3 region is CSARDRDRKNIQYF.

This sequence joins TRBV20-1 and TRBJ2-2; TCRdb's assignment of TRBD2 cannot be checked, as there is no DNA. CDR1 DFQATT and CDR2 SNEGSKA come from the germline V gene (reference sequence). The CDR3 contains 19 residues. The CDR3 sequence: CSARPPSDDTAFFTGELFF.

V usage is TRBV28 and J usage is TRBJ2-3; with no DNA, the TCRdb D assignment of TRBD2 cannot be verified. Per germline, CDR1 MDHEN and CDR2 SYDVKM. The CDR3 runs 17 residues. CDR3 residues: CASSPTGLAGLSDTQYF.

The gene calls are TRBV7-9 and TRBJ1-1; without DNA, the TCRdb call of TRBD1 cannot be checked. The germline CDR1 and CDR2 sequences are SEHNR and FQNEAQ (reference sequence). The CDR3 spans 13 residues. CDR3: CASSPRLGNEAFF.

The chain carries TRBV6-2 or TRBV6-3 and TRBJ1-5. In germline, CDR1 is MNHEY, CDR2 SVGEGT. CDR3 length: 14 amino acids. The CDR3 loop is CASSYEAFNQPQHF.

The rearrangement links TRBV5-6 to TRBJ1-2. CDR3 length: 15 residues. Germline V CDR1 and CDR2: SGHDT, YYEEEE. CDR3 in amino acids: CASSLGTADLGGYTF.

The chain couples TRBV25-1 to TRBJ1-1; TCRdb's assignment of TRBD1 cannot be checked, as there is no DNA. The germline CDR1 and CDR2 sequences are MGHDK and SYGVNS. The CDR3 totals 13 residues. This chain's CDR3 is CASSEGTLTEAFF.

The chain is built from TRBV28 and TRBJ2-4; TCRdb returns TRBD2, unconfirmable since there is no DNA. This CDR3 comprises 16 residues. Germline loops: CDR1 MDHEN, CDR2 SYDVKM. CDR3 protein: CASSFNTGLAGGLQYF.

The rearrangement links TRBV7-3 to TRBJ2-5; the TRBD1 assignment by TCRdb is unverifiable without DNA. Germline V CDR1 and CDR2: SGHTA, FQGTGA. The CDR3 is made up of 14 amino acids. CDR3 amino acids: CASSLTGYRETQYF.

The CDR3 protein is CASSITGGGSYEQYF. The V gene is TRBV6-2 or TRBV6-3, the J gene TRBJ2-7; TCRdb outputs TRBD1, but without DNA this stays unchecked. From germline, CDR1 is MNHEY and CDR2 SVGEGT. This CDR3 spans 15 amino acids.

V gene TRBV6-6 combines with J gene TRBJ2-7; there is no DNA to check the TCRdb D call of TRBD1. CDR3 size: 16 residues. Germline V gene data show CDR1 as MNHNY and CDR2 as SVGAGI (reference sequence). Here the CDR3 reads CASSFVVPVSSYEQYF.

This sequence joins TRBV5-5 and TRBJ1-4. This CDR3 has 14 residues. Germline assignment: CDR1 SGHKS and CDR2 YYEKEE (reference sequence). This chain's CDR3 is CASTAGREGEKLFF.

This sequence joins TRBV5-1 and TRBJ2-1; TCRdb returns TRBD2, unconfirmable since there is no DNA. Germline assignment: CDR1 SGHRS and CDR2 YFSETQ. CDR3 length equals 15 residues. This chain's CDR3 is CASSPGTSTYNEQFF.

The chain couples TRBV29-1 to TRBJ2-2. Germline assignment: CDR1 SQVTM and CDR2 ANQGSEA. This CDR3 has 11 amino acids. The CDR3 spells CSVEASRELFF.

CDR3 in amino acids: CASSFYSANEAFF. This chain links TRBV14 with TRBJ1-1. CDR1 and CDR2 from the germline V gene are SGHDN and FVKESK. The CDR3 extends over 13 amino acids.

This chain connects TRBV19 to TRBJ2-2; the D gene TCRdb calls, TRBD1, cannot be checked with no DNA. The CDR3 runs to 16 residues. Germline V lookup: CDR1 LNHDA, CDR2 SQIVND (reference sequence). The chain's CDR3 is CASSDWDRANTGELFF. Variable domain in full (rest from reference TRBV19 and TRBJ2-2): DGGITQSPKYLFRKEGQNVTLSCEQNLNHDAMYWYRQDPGQGLRLIYYSQIVNDFQKGDIAEGYSVSREKKESFPLTVTSAQKNPTAFYLCASSDWDRANTGELFFGEGSRLTVL.

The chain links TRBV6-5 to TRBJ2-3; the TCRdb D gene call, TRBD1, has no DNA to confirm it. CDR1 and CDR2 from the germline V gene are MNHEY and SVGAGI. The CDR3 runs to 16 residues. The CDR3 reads CASSYSADQGTDTQYF.

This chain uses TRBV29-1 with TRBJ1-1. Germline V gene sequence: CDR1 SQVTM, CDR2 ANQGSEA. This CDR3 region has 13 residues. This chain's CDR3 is CSVEYPRNTEAFF.

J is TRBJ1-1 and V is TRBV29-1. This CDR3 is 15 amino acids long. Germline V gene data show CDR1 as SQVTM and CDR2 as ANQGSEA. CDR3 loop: CSHGLMGGASTEAFF.